Below are 21 T cell receptor beta chains sequenced from a single sample in a study of tumor and adjacent non-tumor tissue in lung cancer. The library came from three nested PCR rounds adapted from ARM-PCR protocols. One entry per CDR3 protein results from TCRdb running MiXCR on the multiplex PCR reads. The table lists 98,000 or so distinct CDR3 sequences, 75% to 85% of them singletons, with under 40% in the top ten. This sample's RNA came from whole unsorted tissue. Distant lung tissue was collected more than 3 cm away from the tumor edge. The specimen sequenced was distant non-tumor lung tissue. The receptors stem from a man in his sixties with small cell lung cancer.

This clonotype was seen at least ten times. The genes are TRBV28 and TRBJ2-7; the D is unclear. This CDR3 comprises 15 residues. Germline-derived CDR1 and CDR2 are MDHEN and SYDVKM. The V end lost 2 bases, the J end lost 2 bases, and 13 bases lay between the germline ends. The CDR3 protein is CASSLGSAATYEQYF. The CDR3, as DNA: TGTGCCAGCAGTTTAGGGTCAGCTGCTACCTACGAGCAGTACTTC.

With respect to this clonotype: Because the CDR3 is missing its conserved closing phenylalanine or tryptophan, this is likely a read error. The chain carries TRBV6-5 and TRBJ2-2; perhaps TRBD1 as D (5 bases). This CDR3 region has 14 residues. CDR1 is MNHEY, CDR2 SVGAGI, per germline. The CDR3 here is CVSSYQGLTGELFY. DNA for the CDR3: TGTGTCAGCAGTTACCAGGGATTAACCGGGGAGCTGTTTTAT.

Regarding this clonotype: This may come from a read error, since a much larger clone is one base off. The V and J genes are TRBV20-1 and TRBJ2-2; D assignment may be TRBD1 or TRBD2 (5 bases each). The CDR3 is made up of 14 amino acids. Germline V lookup: CDR1 DFQATT, CDR2 SNEGSKA (reference sequence). This CDR3 reads CGARDPAGTGELFF. The DNA of the CDR3 is TGCGGTGCTAGGGACCCCGCGGGCACCGGGGAGCTGTTTTTT.

V and J are TRBV11-2 and TRBJ2-3, with a possible D match to TRBD1 (6 bases). In germline, CDR1 is SGHAT, CDR2 FQNNGV. V dropped 0 bases and J dropped 3 bases, with 22 bases sitting between them. The CDR3 sequence is 19 residues long. The CDR3 is CASSLESTTVGAYTDTQYF. Written as DNA, the CDR3 is TGTGCCAGCAGCTTAGAATCAACGACTGTGGGGGCCTATACAGATACGCAGTATTTT.

This chain uses TRBV29-1 with TRBJ2-5; the D gene is possibly TRBD2 (6 bases). The CDR3 consists of 13 residues. Germline CDR1 and CDR2: SQVTM and ANQGSEA. The ends were cut back, 3 bases at V and 3 bases at J, with 11 bases in the middle. The CDR3 loop reads CSVDPGLEETQYF. CDR3 nucleotides: TGCAGCGTTGATCCGGGACTGGAAGAGACCCAGTACTTC.

The V and J genes are TRBV24-1 and TRBJ2-1, with TRBD2 matching over 14 bases. The trim removed 3 bases at V and 4 bases at J, leaving 10 bases unmatched. Germline CDR1 and CDR2: KGHDR and SFDVKD. CDR3 length: 19 amino acids. DNA of the CDR3: TGTGCCACCAGTGATGTGGGGGGACTAGCGGGAGTCCGGTACAATGAGCAGTTCTTC. As protein: CATSDVGGLAGVRYNEQFF.

This clonotype occurred a few times. This may be a read error: a much more frequent sequence differs by one nucleotide. CDR3 in DNA: TGTGCCAGCAGCCATAGCGGGAGTACCAAAAACATTCAGTACTTC. It yields the protein CASSHSGSTKNIQYF. The chain employs TRBV28 and TRBJ2-4; TRBD2 matches 9 bases. This CDR3 is built from 15 residues. Germline values: CDR1 MDHEN, CDR2 SYDVKM. The V gene end was trimmed by 6 bases and the J gene end by 2 bases; junction bases not matched to a gene: 5.

This rearrangement joins TRBV6-5 to TRBJ1-2; D is undetermined. Germline CDR1 and CDR2: MNHEY and SVGAGI. V lost 8 bases and J lost 4, with 17 bases in between. This CDR3 comprises 14 residues. CDR3 region: CASCPTGSFYGYTF. The CDR3 coding sequence is TGTGCCAGCTGTCCGACCGGGTCATTCTATGGCTACACCTTC.

In regard to this clonotype: The junction and the germline gene differ at one end; a read error may be behind it. The J gene is TRBJ2-1, the V gene TRBV11-2; D perhaps matches TRBD1 (5 bases). Germline V gives CDR1 SGHAT, CDR2 FQNNGV. CDR3 length equals 13 residues. The CDR3 protein is CASCLGAADLKIF. Written as DNA, the CDR3 is TGTGCCAGCTGCTTAGGGGCGGCGGACCTAAAGATCTTC.

Only a few counts were recorded for this clonotype. A junction boundary mismatches the germline segment, possibly from a read error. The J gene is TRBJ2-1, the V gene TRBV12-3 or TRBV12-4; tentative D call: TRBD1 (6 bases). This CDR3 contains 14 residues. CDR3 in DNA: TGTGTCAGCAGCCTTAGTCTACAGGGTAATGAGCAGTTCTTC. Amino acid sequence: CVSSLSLQGNEQFF.

This clonotype has a single count. An end of the junction differs from the germline gene, which may be a read error. The V and J genes are TRBV29-1 and TRBJ2-1; tentatively, D is TRBD1 (5 bases). CDR3 size: 12 residues. The germline V gene encodes CDR1 SQVTM and CDR2 ANQGSEA. The CDR3 bases are TGCAGCGCCTTTCAGGGATACAATGGGCAGTTCTTC. This translates into CSAFQGYNGQFF.

This clonotype was seen just once. The junction differs from germline at one of its ends, possibly a read error. The V and J genes are TRBV11-3 and TRBJ2-1; D not certain. The length of the CDR3 is 12 residues. The V gene's germline CDR1 is SGHNT and CDR2 YENEEA. The CDR3 region has the DNA TGTACCAGCAGCTTAGGGATATATGAGCAGTTCTTC. Amino acids: CTSSLGIYEQFF. Supplemented by reference TRBV11-3 and TRBJ2-1, the full variable domain reads EAGVVQSPRYKIIEKKQPVAFWCNPISGHNTLYWYLQNLGQGPELLIRYENEEAVDDSQLPKDRFSAERLKGVDSTLKIQPAELGDSAVYLCTSSLGIYEQFFGPGTRLTVL.

As to this clonotype: Being one base from a much bigger clone, this may be a read error. The chain is built from TRBV2 and TRBJ2-7; D perhaps matches TRBD1 (5 bases). CDR1 and CDR2 from the germline V gene are SNHLY and FYNNEI. The CDR3 totals 14 residues. The CDR3 here is CSSSEQGVSYEQYF. CDR3 DNA: TGTTCCAGCAGTGAACAAGGGGTCTCCTACGAGCAGTACTTC.

Turning to this clonotype: At one end, the junction sequence differs from germline, possibly due to a read error. The V and J genes are TRBV11-2 and TRBJ2-1, with unresolved D. This CDR3 region has 16 residues. Germline-derived CDR1 and CDR2 are SGHAT and FQNNGV. In DNA, the CDR3 is TGTGAAAGCAGCTTAGTGGAGCTGGCCACGGCCAATAAGCAGTTCTTC. The encoded protein is CESSLVELATANKQFF.

Concerning this clonotype itself: Germline and junction disagree at one end, which may indicate a read error. The gene calls are TRBV6-5 and TRBJ2-7, with 8 bases fitting TRBD1. The CDR3 consists of 14 residues. Germline V gives CDR1 MNHEY, CDR2 SVGAGI. CDR3 region: CTSSYSTGVYGQYF. The DNA of the CDR3 is TGTACCAGCAGTTACTCGACAGGGGTGTACGGGCAGTACTTC.

This clonotype showed up just once. Without the conserved terminal phenylalanine or tryptophan, this CDR3 likely stems from a read error. The chain recombines TRBV6-1 with TRBJ2-1; TRBD2 matches 11 bases. The germline V gene has CDR1 MNHNS and CDR2 SASEGT. Trimming took 6 bases from V and 3 from J; bases not matched to a gene: 10. The CDR3 extends over 17 amino acids. CDR3 in DNA: TGTGCCAGCAGCGCTCCAAGACTAGCGGGAATCTACAATGAGCAGTTCCTC. It is translated as CASSAPRLAGIYNEQFL.

For this clonotype: This could be a read error, since a much larger clone is one nucleotide away. This chain uses TRBV5-1 with TRBJ2-1, with D possibly matching TRBD2 (5 bases). Germline values: CDR1 SGHRS, CDR2 YFSETQ. The CDR3 has 10 residues. CDR3: CASSLWTRDF. CDR3 coding DNA: TGCGCCAGCAGCTTGTGGACTCGGGACTTC.

About this clonotype itself: Mismatch with germline at one junction end may stem from a read error. The chain couples TRBV5-1 to TRBJ1-1; no definite D call. CDR1 SGHRS and CDR2 YFSETQ come from the germline V gene. The CDR3 spans 18 residues. CDR3 sequence: CASRLAGVVEIPSTEAFF. CDR3 in DNA: TGCGCCAGCCGCTTGGCCGGCGTCGTTGAAATTCCGAGCACTGAAGCTTTCTTT. The complete variable domain, with remaining parts taken from reference TRBV5-1 and TRBJ1-1, reads KAGVTQTPRYLIKTRGQQVTLSCSPISGHRSVSWYQQTPGQGLQFLFEYFSETQRNKGNFPGRFSGRQFSNSRSEMNVSTLELGDSALYLCASRLAGVVEIPSTEAFFGQGTRLTVV.

As to this clonotype: Germline and junction disagree at one end, which may indicate a read error. The V gene is TRBV5-1, the J gene TRBJ1-1; TRBD1 matches 9 bases. Germline V gene lookup returns CDR1 SGHRS and CDR2 YFSETQ. The CDR3 runs to 17 residues. CDR3 nucleotide sequence: TGCTCCAGCAGCTTGTCCACCGGGACAGGGCTGGGCACTGAAGCTTTCTTT. Its translation is CSSSLSTGTGLGTEAFF.

This chain connects TRBV11-2 to TRBJ2-5; 7 bases match TRBD1. There are 17 residues in the CDR3. The germline gives CDR1 SGHAT, CDR2 FQNNGV. V was clipped by 1 base and J by 5 bases; unmatched bases: 13. CDR3 sequence (DNA): TGTGCCAGCAGCTTAGGGGCCCTCGGTGGACAGGAGGAGACCCAGTACTTC. This codes for CASSLGALGGQEETQYF.

In this sample, this clonotype turned up once. This CDR3 is missing its conserved last phenylalanine or tryptophan, likely due to a read error. The chain employs TRBV29-1 and TRBJ1-6; no definite D call. Germline V lookup: CDR1 SQVTM, CDR2 ANQGSEA. This CDR3 contains 13 residues. CDR3 sequence: CSAMSSYNSPLHS. In DNA form, the CDR3 reads TGCAGTGCGATGAGCTCCTATAATTCACCCCTCCACTCT.